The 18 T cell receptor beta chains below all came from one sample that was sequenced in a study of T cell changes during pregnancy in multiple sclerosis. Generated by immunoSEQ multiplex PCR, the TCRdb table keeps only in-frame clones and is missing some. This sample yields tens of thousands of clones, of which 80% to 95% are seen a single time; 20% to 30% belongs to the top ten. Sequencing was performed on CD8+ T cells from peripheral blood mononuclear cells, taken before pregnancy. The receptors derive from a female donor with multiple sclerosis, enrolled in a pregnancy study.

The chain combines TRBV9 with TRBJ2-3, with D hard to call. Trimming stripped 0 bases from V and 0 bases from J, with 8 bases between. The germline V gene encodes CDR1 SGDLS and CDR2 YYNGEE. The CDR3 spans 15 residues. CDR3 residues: CASSVGGSSTDTQYF. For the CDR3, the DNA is TGTGCCAGCAGCGTAGGCGGATCGAGCACAGATACGCAGTATTTT.

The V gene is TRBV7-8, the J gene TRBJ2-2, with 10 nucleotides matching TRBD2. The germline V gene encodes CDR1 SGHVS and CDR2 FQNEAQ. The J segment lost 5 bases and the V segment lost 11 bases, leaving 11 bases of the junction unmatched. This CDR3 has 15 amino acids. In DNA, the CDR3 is TGTGCCGCACAAGAAGCGGGAGGGCTGACCGGGGAGCTGTTTTTT. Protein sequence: CAAQEAGGLTGELFF.

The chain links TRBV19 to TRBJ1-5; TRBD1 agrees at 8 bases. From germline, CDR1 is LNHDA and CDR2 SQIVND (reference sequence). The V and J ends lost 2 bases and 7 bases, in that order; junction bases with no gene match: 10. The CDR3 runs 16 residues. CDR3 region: CASSIKARGRGQPQHF. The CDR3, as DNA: TGTGCCAGTAGTATAAAGGCCAGGGGGCGCGGGCAGCCCCAGCATTTT.

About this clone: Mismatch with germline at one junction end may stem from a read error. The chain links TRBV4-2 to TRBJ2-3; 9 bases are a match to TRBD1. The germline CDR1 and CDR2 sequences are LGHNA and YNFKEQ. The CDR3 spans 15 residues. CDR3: CASSGRDRATNTQYF. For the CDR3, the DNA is TGTGCCAGCAGCGGCCGGGACAGGGCCACAAATACGCAGTATTTT.

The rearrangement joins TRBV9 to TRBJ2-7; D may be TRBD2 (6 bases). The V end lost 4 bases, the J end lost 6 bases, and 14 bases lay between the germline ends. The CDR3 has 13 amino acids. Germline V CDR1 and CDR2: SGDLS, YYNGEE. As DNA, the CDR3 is TGTGCCAGCAGCCCCGGGGACTTCGGCGAGCAGTACTTC. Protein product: CASSPGDFGEQYF.

The CDR3 DNA is TGCGCCAGCAGCCCAGGACAGGGGGGAGATTTTGAAGCTTTCTTT. This gives the protein CASSPGQGGDFEAFF. V usage is TRBV4-1 and J usage is TRBJ1-1, with TRBD1 matching over 10 bases. Unmatched junction bases numbered 9, after V lost 4 bases and J lost 7 bases. This CDR3 region has 15 residues. Germline loops: CDR1 MGHRA, CDR2 YSYEKL.

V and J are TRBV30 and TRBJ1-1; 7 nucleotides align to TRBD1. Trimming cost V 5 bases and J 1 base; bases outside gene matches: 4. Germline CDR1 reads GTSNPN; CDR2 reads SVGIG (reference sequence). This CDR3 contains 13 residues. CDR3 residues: CAWDGTANTEAFF. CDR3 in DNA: TGTGCCTGGGACGGGACAGCGAACACTGAAGCTTTCTTT.

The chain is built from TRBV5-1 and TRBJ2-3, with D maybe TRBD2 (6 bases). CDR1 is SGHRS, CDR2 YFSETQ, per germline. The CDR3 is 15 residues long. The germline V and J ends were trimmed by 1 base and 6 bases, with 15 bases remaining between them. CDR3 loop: CASSLLGTPLDTQYF. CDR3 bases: TGCGCCAGCAGCTTGCTAGGGACTCCCCTTGATACGCAGTATTTT.

The chain's CDR3 is CASSARRGPDYGYTF. The CDR3 DNA reads TGTGCCAGCAGCGCTCGAAGGGGTCCGGACTATGGCTACACCTTC. The J gene is TRBJ1-2, the V gene TRBV9; D perhaps matches TRBD1 (5 bases). The germline CDR1 and CDR2 sequences are SGDLS and YYNGEE. There are 15 residues in the CDR3. Trimming removed 3 bases from V and 3 bases from J, with 15 bases in between.

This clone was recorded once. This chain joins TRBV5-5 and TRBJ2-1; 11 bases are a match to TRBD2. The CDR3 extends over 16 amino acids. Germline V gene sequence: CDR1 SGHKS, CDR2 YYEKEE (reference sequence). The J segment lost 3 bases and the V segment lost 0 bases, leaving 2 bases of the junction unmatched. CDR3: CASSLVGLADYNEQFF. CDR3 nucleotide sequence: TGTGCCAGCAGCTTGGTGGGACTAGCGGACTACAATGAGCAGTTCTTC.

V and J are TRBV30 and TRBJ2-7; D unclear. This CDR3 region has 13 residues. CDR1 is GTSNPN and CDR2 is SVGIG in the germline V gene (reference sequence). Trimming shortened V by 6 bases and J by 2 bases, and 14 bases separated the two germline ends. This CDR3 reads CACRRLGTYEQYF. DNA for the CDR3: TGTGCCTGCCGCAGACTGGGTACCTACGAGCAGTACTTC.

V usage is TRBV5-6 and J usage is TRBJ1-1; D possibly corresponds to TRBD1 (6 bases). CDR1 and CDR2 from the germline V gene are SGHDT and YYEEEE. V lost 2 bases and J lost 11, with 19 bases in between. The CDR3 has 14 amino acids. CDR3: CASSFGTPQIVAFF. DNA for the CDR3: TGTGCCAGCAGCTTTGGGACACCACAGATCGTGGCTTTCTTT.

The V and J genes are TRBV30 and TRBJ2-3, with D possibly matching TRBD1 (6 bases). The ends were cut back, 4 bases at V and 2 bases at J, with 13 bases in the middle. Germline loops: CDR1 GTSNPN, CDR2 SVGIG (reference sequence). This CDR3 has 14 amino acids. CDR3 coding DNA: TGTGCCTGGACCCTCCAGGGGCCCACAGATACGCAGTATTTT. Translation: CAWTLQGPTDTQYF.

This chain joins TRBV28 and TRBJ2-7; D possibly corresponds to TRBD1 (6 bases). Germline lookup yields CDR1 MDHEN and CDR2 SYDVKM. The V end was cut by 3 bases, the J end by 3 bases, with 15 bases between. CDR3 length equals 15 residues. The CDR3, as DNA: TGTGCCAGCAGTTTCCGGCTCAAGGGGGACTACGAGCAGTACTTC. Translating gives CASSFRLKGDYEQYF.

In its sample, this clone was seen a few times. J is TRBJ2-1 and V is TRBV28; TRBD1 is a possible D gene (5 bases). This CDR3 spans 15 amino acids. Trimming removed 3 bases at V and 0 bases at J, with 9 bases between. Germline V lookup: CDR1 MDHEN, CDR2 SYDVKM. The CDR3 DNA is TGTGCCAGCAGTTTCGAAGACAGCTCCTACAATGAGCAGTTCTTC. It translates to CASSFEDSSYNEQFF.

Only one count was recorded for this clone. The CDR3 sequence is CASSWQGTDTQYF. DNA for the CDR3: TGTGCCAGCAGCTGGCAGGGGACAGATACGCAGTATTTT. The chain uses TRBV7-9 and TRBJ2-3, with D possibly matching TRBD1 (6 bases). CDR3 size: 13 residues. Germline V lookup: CDR1 SEHNR, CDR2 FQNEAQ (reference sequence). V shed 4 bases and J shed 3 bases, with 8 bases lying between them.

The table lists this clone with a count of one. This CDR3 reads CATSTPQRFTTGELFF. In DNA, the CDR3 is TGTGCCACCAGCACGCCACAGAGATTCACCACCGGGGAGCTGTTTTTT. The chain links TRBV15 to TRBJ2-2, with D uncertain. The germline V gene has CDR1 LNHNV and CDR2 YYDKDF (reference sequence). This CDR3 is built from 16 residues. The ends were cut back, 4 bases at V and 4 bases at J, with 16 bases in the middle.

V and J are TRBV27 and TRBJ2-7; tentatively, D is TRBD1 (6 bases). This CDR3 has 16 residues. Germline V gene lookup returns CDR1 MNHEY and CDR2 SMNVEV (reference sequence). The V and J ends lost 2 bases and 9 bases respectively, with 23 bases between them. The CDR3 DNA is TGTGCCAGCAGTTTAACCTCTCCCGGGACACCTCAAGGGCAGTACTTC. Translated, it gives CASSLTSPGTPQGQYF.